The 22 T cell receptor beta chains reported below all come from one sample, sequenced in a study of T cells in women clearing cervical HPV infection. Method: immunoSEQ multiplex PCR; TCRdb's copy keeps in-frame clones and lacks some. This sample's clone table lists fewer than 35,000 clones. The sequencing input was blood buffy coat. Receptor source: a woman between 18 and 70 years old with a cervical HPV16 infection that either progressed to CIN3+ or cleared (not recorded which).

With regard to this clone: The read terminates 3 residues before the CDR3 end, so the remaining end is supplied by the germline J gene. The V call is TRBV15, the J call TRBJ1-5; D gene ambiguous. V was clipped by 4 bases and J by 9 bases, with 10 bases between them. The germline V gene has CDR1 LNHNV and CDR2 YYDKDF (reference sequence). CDR3 length equals 12 residues. The sequenced CDR3 bases are TGTGCCACCAGCACTGGACTTACGCCC. This sequence encodes CATSTGLTP. The entire CDR3 protein is CATSTGLTPQHF.

Regarding this clone: The read halts 3 residues ahead of the CDR3 end, with the missing end drawn from the germline J gene. The gene calls are TRBV19 and TRBJ1-5; tentative D call: TRBD1 (6 bases). CDR3 length: 15 amino acids. CDR1 and CDR2 from the germline V gene are LNHDA and SQIVND (reference sequence). The V end was cut by 7 bases, the J end by 2 bases, with 15 bases between. The covered CDR3 bases are TGTGCCAGTAATTTGGGGGCGCGAGGCAATCAGCCC. Protein sequence: CASNLGARGNQP. The whole CDR3 protein is CASNLGARGNQPQHF.

About this clone itself: The read falls 3 residues short of the CDR3 end, and the missing part is taken from the germline J gene. The V and J genes are TRBV5-1 and TRBJ2-2, with 8 bases identical to TRBD1. V shed 7 bases, J shed 0 bases, and the junction held 8 bases outside the gene matches. The CDR3 is 16 amino acids. Germline CDR1 and CDR2: SGHRS and YFSETQ. Incomplete CDR3 DNA: TGCGCCAGCCGGCTTAGACAGGGGACGAACACCGGGGAG. Its translation is CASRLRQGTNTGE. In full, the CDR3 reads CASRLRQGTNTGELFF. Based on the CDR3 plus reference TRBV5-1 and TRBJ2-2, the full variable domain is KAGVTQTPRYLIKTRGQQVTLSCSPISGHRSVSWYQQTPGQGLQFLFEYFSETQRNKGNFPGRFSGRQFSNSRSEMNVSTLELGDSALYLCASRLRQGTNTGELFFGEGSRLTVL.

As for this clone: The read terminates 3 residues before the CDR3 end, so the remaining end is supplied by the germline J gene. V gene TRBV28 combines with J gene TRBJ1-5, with D perhaps matching TRBD1 (6 bases). Trimming pared 6 bases from V and 3 bases from J, leaving 15 bases between. Germline CDR1 is MDHEN and CDR2 is SYDVKM. The CDR3 is 15 residues long. The CDR3 is CASRPQGGPNQPQHF. CDR3 DNA, as far as it was read: TGTGCCAGCAGGCCACAGGGAGGGCCCAATCAGCCC.

With regard to this clone: The CDR3 is cut off 3 residues early in the read; its end comes from the germline J gene. This sequence joins TRBV20-1 and TRBJ2-2; 8 nucleotides line up with TRBD1. V shed 6 bases and J 4 bases; nucleotides not matched to a gene: 4. The length of the CDR3 is 13 residues. CDR1 and CDR2 (germline): DFQATT, SNEGSKA (reference sequence). The CDR3 DNA, read in part, is TGCAGTGCCTGGACAGGGAGCACCGGGGAG. As protein: CSAWTGSTGE. From start to end, the CDR3 is CSAWTGSTGELFF.

Regarding this clone: The CDR3 end falls 3 residues outside the read, so it is completed with the germline J gene. V is TRBV5-1 and J is TRBJ1-5; D unresolved. The germline gives CDR1 SGHRS, CDR2 YFSETQ. Trimming removed 3 bases at V and 1 base at J, with 11 bases between. This CDR3 comprises 15 residues. The DNA read from the CDR3 is TGCGCCAGCAGCTCCGGACCGGGGAGCAATCAGCCC. Residues: CASSSGPGSNQP. The complete CDR3 reads CASSSGPGSNQPQHF.

A word on this clone: The read comes to an end 3 residues before the CDR3 does, leaving the germline J gene to fill in the end. The chain is built from TRBV2 and TRBJ2-7; no firm D call. The CDR3 length is 12 residues. Per the germline V gene, CDR1 is SNHLY and CDR2 is FYNNEI. Trimming stripped 4 bases from V and 6 bases from J, with 10 bases between. The CDR3: CASSVGYFEQYF. The CDR3 bases that were read are TGTGCCAGCAGTGTGGGCTACTTCGAG.

Note on this clone: The read ends 3 residues shy of where the CDR3 ends; the end is completed using the germline J gene. This rearrangement joins TRBV11-1 to TRBJ1-1; D gene uncertain. The germline V gene has CDR1 SGHAT and CDR2 FQDESV (reference sequence). The CDR3 extends over 14 amino acids. Deletions cut 3 bases from V and 1 base from J, with 9 bases between. CDR3 in amino acids: CASSFRLGNTEAFF. The sequenced CDR3 bases are TGTGCCAGCAGCTTCCGACTGGGGAACACTGAA.

A word on this clone: The read finishes 3 residues shy of the CDR3 end, and the germline J gene is used to complete it. V and J are TRBV6-1 and TRBJ1-2, with TRBD1 matching 8 bases. V shed 4 bases and J 2 bases; nucleotides not matched to a gene: 3. The CDR3 sequence is 14 residues long. Germline assignment: CDR1 MNHNS and CDR2 SASEGT. Incomplete CDR3 DNA: TGTGCCAGCAGTGGAGGACAGGGCAACTATGGC. Its translation: CASSGGQGNYG. The full CDR3 is CASSGGQGNYGYTF.

As regards this clone: From the germline J gene comes the end of the CDR3, since the read stops 3 residues before it. The gene calls are TRBV18 and TRBJ2-2; D perhaps matches TRBD1 (6 bases). The V and J ends lost 3 bases and 2 bases respectively, with 13 bases between them. This CDR3 spans 16 amino acids. Germline-derived CDR1 and CDR2 are KGHSH and LQKENI. The covered CDR3 bases are TGTGCCAGCTCACCCTTGGGGACATCTAACACCGGGGAG. Its translation is CASSPLGTSNTGE. The CDR3, in full, reads CASSPLGTSNTGELFF.

Turning to this clone: The CDR3 end falls 3 residues outside the read, so it is completed with the germline J gene. V usage is TRBV19 and J usage is TRBJ1-5; D not resolved. In germline, CDR1 is LNHDA, CDR2 SQIVND (reference sequence). This CDR3 has 15 amino acids. Trimming removed 6 bases at V and 7 bases at J, with 19 bases between. The CDR3 loop is CASRDQDRFGQPQHF. CDR3 bases read: TGTGCCAGTAGAGACCAAGACCGGTTCGGGCAGCCC.

Concerning this clone itself: The missing CDR3 end, 3 residues past where the read stops, is filled in from the germline J gene. V gene TRBV7-2 combines with J gene TRBJ2-7, with no clear D. Looked up from germline, CDR1 is SGHTA and CDR2 is FQGNSA. CDR3 length equals 14 residues. The V end was cut by 0 bases, the J end by 3 bases, with 9 bases between. CDR3 sequence reads: CASSLAALLYEQYF. Incomplete CDR3 DNA: TGTGCCAGCAGCTTAGCTGCACTTCTCTACGAG.

Details on this clone: The read falls 3 residues short of the CDR3 end, and the missing part is taken from the germline J gene. The V and J genes are TRBV7-6 and TRBJ2-7; 7 bases are shared with TRBD1. The CDR3 consists of 14 residues. Germline V lookup: CDR1 SGHVS, CDR2 FNYEAQ. With V trimmed by 5 bases and J by 5 bases, 9 bases remained unmatched. CDR3 DNA (partial): TGTGCCAGCAGCAACGAACAGGGGAGCGACGAG. Translated, it gives CASSNEQGSDE. The CDR3 in full is CASSNEQGSDEQYF. The full variable domain, with the rest looked up from reference TRBV7-6 and TRBJ2-7, is GAGVSQSPRYKVTKRGQDVALRCDPISGHVSLYWYRQALGQGPEFLTYFNYEAQQDKSGLPNDRFSAERPEGSISTLTIQRTEQRDSAMYRCASSNEQGSDEQYFGPGTRLTVT.

CDR3 protein: CASSVRGNQPQHF. CDR3 bases read: TGTGCCAGCAGCGTCAGGGGAAATCAGCCC. The chain recombines TRBV7-2 with TRBJ1-5, with D possibly TRBD1 on 6 matching bases. The sequenced fragment ends 3 residues before the CDR3 boundary, so the rest is inferred from the germline J gene. The length of the CDR3 is 13 residues. Germline values: CDR1 SGHTA, CDR2 FQGNSA. Trimming removed 5 bases at V and 4 bases at J, with 9 bases between.

For this clone: The read halts 3 residues ahead of the CDR3 end, with the missing end drawn from the germline J gene. This chain uses TRBV7-2 with TRBJ1-5, with TRBD1 identical over 7 bases. V gave up 3 bases and J gave up 3 bases; unmatched junction bases: 5. The germline CDR1 and CDR2 sequences are SGHTA and FQGNSA. The CDR3 loop spans 15 amino acids. The CDR3 protein is CASSFDRAANQPQHF. Incomplete CDR3 DNA: TGTGCCAGCAGCTTTGACAGGGCTGCCAATCAGCCC.

Details on this clone: The read finishes 3 residues shy of the CDR3 end, and the germline J gene is used to complete it. The V call is TRBV7-3, the J call TRBJ2-1; D is unclear. Trimming shortened V by 2 bases and J by 0 bases, and 11 bases separated the two germline ends. The length of the CDR3 is 16 residues. CDR1 and CDR2 from the germline V gene are SGHTA and FQGTGA. CDR3 in amino acids: CASSLRGGFSYNEQFF. The DNA read from the CDR3 is TGTGCCAGCAGCTTACGCGGCGGTTTCTCCTACAATGAG.

A note on this clone: A read error may produce the germline difference seen at one junction end. The read halts 3 residues ahead of the CDR3 end, with the missing end drawn from the germline J gene. The chain couples TRBV4-1 to TRBJ2-4; unclear D gene. The CDR3 loop spans 15 amino acids. CDR1 and CDR2 from the germline V gene are MGHRA and YSYEKL. The CDR3 loop reads CTSSQFLLAKNIQYF. The sequenced CDR3 bases are TGCACCAGCAGCCAGTTTTTACTAGCCAAAAACATT.

A word on this clone: Read coverage stops 3 residues before the CDR3 terminus; the germline J gene supplies the remainder. The rearrangement uses TRBV29-1 and TRBJ1-2, with a tentative D call TRBD1 (5 bases). Trimming removed 4 bases at V and 6 bases at J, with 21 bases between. This CDR3 has 15 amino acids. Germline V lookup: CDR1 SQVTM, CDR2 ANQGSEA. The CDR3 protein is CSVGFVDRPSHGYTF. CDR3 DNA, as far as it was read: TGCAGCGTTGGGTTTGTAGACAGACCCTCTCATGGC. Variable domain in full (rest from reference TRBV29-1 and TRBJ1-2): SAVISQKPSRDICQRGTSLTIQCQVDSQVTMMFWYRQQPGQSLTLIATANQGSEATYESGFVIDKFPISRPNLTFSTLTVSNMSPEDSSIYLCSVGFVDRPSHGYTFGSGTRLTVV.

Turning to this clone: Read coverage stops 3 residues before the CDR3 terminus; the germline J gene supplies the remainder. The chain uses TRBV2 and TRBJ2-7, with 8 bases aligning to TRBD2. This CDR3 has 15 residues. The ends lost 5 bases at V and 5 bases at J; junction bases unmatched: 11. CDR1 is SNHLY, CDR2 FYNNEI, per germline. The CDR3 bases that were read are TGTGCCAGCAGTCCAAGCGGGAGCGCTTGGGACGAG. Translated, it gives CASSPSGSAWDE. The whole CDR3 region reads CASSPSGSAWDEQYF.

In the case of this clone: The DNA ends 3 residues before the CDR3 does, and the rest of the CDR3 is filled in from the germline J gene. This chain joins TRBV20-1 and TRBJ2-6, with D tentatively TRBD2 (5 bases). Per the germline V gene, CDR1 is DFQATT and CDR2 is SNEGSKA (reference sequence). The CDR3 consists of 17 residues. V was cut by 0 bases and J by 2 bases, with 14 bases left in between. CDR3 region: CSARDLGVSAGANVLTF. The CDR3 bases that were read are TGCAGTGCTAGAGATCTCGGGGTATCTGCTGGGGCCAACGTC.

Points on this clone: The DNA ends 3 residues before the CDR3 does, and the rest of the CDR3 is filled in from the germline J gene. The chain recombines TRBV19 with TRBJ1-5, with D possibly matching TRBD1 (5 bases). Germline V gene sequence: CDR1 LNHDA, CDR2 SQIVND (reference sequence). The CDR3 sequence is 15 residues long. Trimming removed 3 bases from V and 2 bases from J, with 11 bases in between. The covered CDR3 bases are TGTGCCAGTAGTATTGGGCAGGGCCGCAATCAGCCC. Its translation: CASSIGQGRNQP. The CDR3, in full, reads CASSIGQGRNQPQHF.

A remark on this clone: With the read ending 3 residues before the CDR3 end, the germline J gene is used to fill in that end. The chain couples TRBV11-2 to TRBJ2-5, with D possibly matching TRBD2 (6 bases). The CDR3 spans 14 residues. Germline loops: CDR1 SGHAT, CDR2 FQNNGV. The V end was cut by 5 bases, the J end by 1 base, with 11 bases between. CDR3 DNA (partial): TGTGCCAGCAGCCCTACGGGGGTCCAAGAGACC. It is translated as CASSPTGVQET. The entire CDR3 protein reads CASSPTGVQETQYF.